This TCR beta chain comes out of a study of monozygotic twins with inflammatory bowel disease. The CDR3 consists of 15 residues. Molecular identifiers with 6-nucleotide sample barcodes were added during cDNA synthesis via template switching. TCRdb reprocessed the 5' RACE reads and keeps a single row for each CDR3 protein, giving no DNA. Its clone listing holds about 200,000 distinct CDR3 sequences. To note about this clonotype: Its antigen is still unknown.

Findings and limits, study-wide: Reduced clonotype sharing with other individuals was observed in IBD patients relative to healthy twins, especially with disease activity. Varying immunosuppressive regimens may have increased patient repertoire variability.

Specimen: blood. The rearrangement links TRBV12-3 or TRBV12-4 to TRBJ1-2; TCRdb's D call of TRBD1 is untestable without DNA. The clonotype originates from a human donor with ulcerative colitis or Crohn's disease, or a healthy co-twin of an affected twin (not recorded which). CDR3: CASSLGGRGSYGYTF.